The next 29 T cell receptor beta chains were all read from a single sample in a study of control samples from healthy donors and cancer patients. Sequenced by immunoSEQ multiplex PCR; TCRdb stores in-frame clones only, minus some. The table shows 150,000 to 200,000 clones, with around 90% occurring only once. The sequenced material came from blood. The receptors derive from a woman aged 50 to 60 in good health.

The V call is TRBV10-3, the J call TRBJ2-7, with 8 bases that match TRBD1. Germline V gene sequence: CDR1 ENHRY, CDR2 SYGVKD. With 5 bases clipped from V and 5 bases from J, the junction kept 8 bases outside the gene matches. This CDR3 spans 14 amino acids. The CDR3 DNA follows: TGTGCCATCAGTAGACAGGGGATGCACGACGAGCAGTACTTC. This codes for CAISRQGMHDEQYF.

The chain combines TRBV29-1 with TRBJ2-7; the D gene is possibly TRBD2 (5 bases). The germline V gene has CDR1 SQVTM and CDR2 ANQGSEA. The CDR3 consists of 12 residues. V lost 0 bases and J 6 bases, leaving 9 bases between the germline ends. The CDR3 coding sequence is TGCAGCGTTGAAGATACGGGGATCGAGCAGTACTTC. This translates into CSVEDTGIEQYF.

This CDR3 reads CASSSETHRSYNEQFF. As DNA, the CDR3 is TGCGCCAGCAGCTCTGAGACTCATAGGTCCTACAATGAGCAGTTCTTC. J is TRBJ2-1 and V is TRBV5-1; D unclear. CDR3 length: 16 amino acids. The V and J ends lost 3 bases and 1 base respectively, with 14 bases between them. CDR1 is SGHRS and CDR2 is YFSETQ in the germline V gene.

This CDR3 is CASSPGLAGYTQYF. The CDR3 region has the DNA TGTGCCAGCAGTCCGGGACTAGCGGGATATACGCAGTATTTT. The chain recombines TRBV28 with TRBJ2-3, with TRBD2 matching over 13 bases. Germline V CDR1 and CDR2: MDHEN, SYDVKM. The CDR3 is made up of 14 amino acids. Unmatched junction bases numbered 3, after V lost 5 bases and J lost 7 bases.

This CDR3 reads CASRPRDRGNSPLHF. The CDR3 bases are TGTGCCAGCAGACCCCGGGACAGGGGCAATTCACCCCTCCACTTT. The chain employs TRBV2 and TRBJ1-6; 10 bases fit TRBD1. CDR1 and CDR2 (germline): SNHLY, FYNNEI. There are 15 residues in the CDR3. The V and J ends lost 6 bases and 7 bases, in that order; junction bases with no gene match: 6. The variable domain in full, completed from reference TRBV2 and TRBJ1-6, reads EPEVTQTPSHQVTQMGQEVILRCVPISNHLYFYWYRQILGQKVEFLVSFYNNEISEKSEIFDDQFSVERPDGSNFTLKIRSTKLEDSAMYFCASRPRDRGNSPLHFGNGTRLTVT.

CDR3: CASSGDRGAFYGYTF. CDR3 sequence (DNA): TGTGCCAGCAGTGGGGACAGGGGGGCCTTCTATGGCTACACCTTC. The V gene is TRBV2, the J gene TRBJ1-2; 11 bases are shared with TRBD1. The ends lost 4 bases at V and 4 bases at J; junction bases unmatched: 5. Germline assignment: CDR1 SNHLY and CDR2 FYNNEI. CDR3 length equals 15 residues.

V usage is TRBV30 and J usage is TRBJ1-5, with D possibly matching TRBD1 (5 bases). This CDR3 contains 15 residues. Trimming removed 0 bases at V and 6 bases at J, with 15 bases between. Germline V lookup: CDR1 GTSNPN, CDR2 SVGIG (reference sequence). The CDR3 DNA follows: TGTGCCTGGAGTGTAGACTGGGGCAGCGGTCAGCCCCAGCATTTT. Protein sequence: CAWSVDWGSGQPQHF. Full variable domain (remainder filled in from reference TRBV30 and TRBJ1-5): SQTIHQWPATLVQPVGSPLSLECTVEGTSNPNLYWYRQAAGRGLQLLFYSVGIGQISSEVPQNLSASRPQDRQFILSSKKLLLSDSGFYLCAWSVDWGSGQPQHFGDGTRLSIL.

The chain employs TRBV27 and TRBJ1-5, with TRBD1 as a possible D gene (6 bases). The ends were cut back, 4 bases at V and 6 bases at J, with 16 bases in the middle. The length of the CDR3 is 15 residues. From germline, CDR1 is MNHEY and CDR2 SMNVEV (reference sequence). CDR3 coding DNA: TGTGCCAGCAGTTCCCAACAGGGAGGGTTTCAGCCCCAGCATTTT. This codes for CASSSQQGGFQPQHF.

The table lists this clone with a count of one. The chain employs TRBV4-3 and TRBJ1-6; D gene ambiguous. Germline CDR1 and CDR2: LGHNA and YSLEER. The CDR3 spans 15 residues. Trimming pared 0 bases from V and 5 bases from J, leaving 8 bases between. DNA for the CDR3: TGCGCCAGCAGCCAAGATGGGCGGCATAATTCACCCCTCCACTTT. Its translation is CASSQDGRHNSPLHF.

V usage is TRBV18 and J usage is TRBJ1-4; D call uncertain. CDR1 and CDR2 (germline): KGHSH, LQKENI. The V end lost 2 bases, the J end lost 4 bases, and 11 bases lay between the germline ends. CDR3 length equals 15 residues. In nucleotides, the CDR3 is TGTGCCAGCTCACCAAACGGGAATCTTAATGAAAAACTGTTTTTT. It encodes CASSPNGNLNEKLFF. Full variable domain (remainder filled in from reference TRBV18 and TRBJ1-4): NAGVMQNPRHLVRRRGQEARLRCSPMKGHSHVYWYRQLPEEGLKFMVYLQKENIIDESGMPKERFSAEFPKEGPSILRIQQVVRGDSAAYFCASSPNGNLNEKLFFGSGTQLSVL.

This sequence joins TRBV6-7 and TRBJ1-4; TRBD1 aligns across 8 bases. TRBV6-7 is identified as an open reading frame with a role that is uncertain. The CDR3 extends over 14 amino acids. V lost 7 bases, J lost 8 bases, and 9 bases stayed unmatched. Here the CDR3 reads CASTSDRVLEKLFF. As DNA, the CDR3 is TGTGCCAGCACCTCGGACAGGGTTTTAGAAAAACTGTTTTTT.

The J gene is TRBJ1-2, the V gene TRBV6-5; possibly TRBD1 for D (5 bases). The CDR3 has 14 residues. Germline CDR1 MNHEY, CDR2 SVGAGI. Deletions cut 8 bases from V and 5 bases from J, with 18 bases between. CDR3 sequence: CASPPNGDPYGYTF. The CDR3 DNA reads as TGTGCCAGCCCTCCAAATGGGGACCCGTATGGCTACACCTTC.

The V and J genes are TRBV10-1 and TRBJ1-4, with 7 bases aligning to TRBD1. The germline CDR1 and CDR2 sequences are WNHNN and SYGVQD (reference sequence). V dropped 8 bases and J dropped 6; count of bases not matched to a gene: 12. The CDR3 has 15 residues. CDR3 sequence: CASDYRGLGDEKLFF. DNA for the CDR3: TGCGCCAGCGATTATAGGGGGCTAGGAGATGAAAAACTGTTTTTT.

The rearrangement links TRBV5-3 to TRBJ2-1; TRBD2 matches at 11 bases. TRBV5-3 is designated an ORF whose function remains uncertain. After removal of 4 bases from V and 2 bases from J, the junction contained 11 bases not matched to a gene. This CDR3 region has 18 residues. The CDR3 protein is CARSISSGRTIPYNEQFF. The CDR3 DNA is TGTGCCAGAAGCATTTCTAGCGGGAGGACGATTCCCTACAATGAGCAGTTCTTC.

This clone was detected only once. V and J are TRBV2 and TRBJ2-7; 9 nucleotides align to TRBD1. This CDR3 spans 15 amino acids. CDR1 and CDR2 (germline): SNHLY, FYNNEI. The junction had 11 bases not matched to a gene; V was cut back by 6 bases and J by 5 bases. In DNA, the CDR3 is TGTGCCAGCAGCCAGGGACAGGGTAGGCTCCACGAGCAGTACTTC. This codes for CASSQGQGRLHEQYF.

This chain links TRBV6-5 with TRBJ2-2, with no clear D. Looked up from germline, CDR1 is MNHEY and CDR2 is SVGAGI. The CDR3 runs to 14 residues. Trimming pared 7 bases from V and 6 bases from J, leaving 15 bases between. DNA for the CDR3: TGTGCCAGCACCAAGGAAGGGTCGTCCGGGGAGCTGTTTTTT. Translating it yields CASTKEGSSGELFF.

The V gene is TRBV28, the J gene TRBJ1-2; TRBD1 is a possible D gene (5 bases). Trimming removed 2 bases from V and 3 bases from J, with 19 bases in between. The CDR3 spans 17 residues. Per the germline V gene, CDR1 is MDHEN and CDR2 is SYDVKM. This chain's CDR3 is CASSLNYLARGDYGYTF. CDR3 nucleotides: TGTGCCAGCAGTTTAAACTACCTCGCTCGGGGGGACTATGGCTACACCTTC.

The chain uses TRBV11-2 and TRBJ1-2; no clear D. V lost 5 bases to trimming and J lost 7 bases, with 17 bases between them. The CDR3 sequence is 14 residues long. The germline V gene encodes CDR1 SGHAT and CDR2 FQNNGV. CDR3 protein: CASSPNTLPSGYTF. CDR3 DNA sequence: TGTGCCAGCAGCCCCAATACCTTGCCTAGTGGCTACACCTTC.

The chain has TRBV11-2 and TRBJ2-2; D perhaps matches TRBD1 (6 bases). Looked up from germline, CDR1 is SGHAT and CDR2 is FQNNGV. This CDR3 has 17 residues. Trimming removed 0 bases from V and 7 bases from J, with 18 bases in between. CDR3: CASSLDRGTGSGGELFF. CDR3 coding DNA: TGTGCCAGCAGCTTAGATCGCGGAACAGGGAGTGGCGGGGAGCTGTTTTTT.

The gene calls are TRBV18 and TRBJ2-3; possibly TRBD1 for D (5 bases). The CDR3 contains 14 residues. CDR1 is KGHSH, CDR2 LQKENI, per germline. V was trimmed by 3 bases and J by 3 bases, leaving 10 bases between them. The CDR3 region has the DNA TGTGCCAGCTCACCCATAGGGGCTACAGATACGCAGTATTTT. Its translation is CASSPIGATDTQYF.

The J gene is TRBJ1-2, the V gene TRBV7-2; 7 nucleotides match TRBD1. The CDR3 spans 15 residues. Germline CDR1 is SGHTA and CDR2 is FQGNSA. V was clipped by 3 bases and J by 3 bases; unmatched bases: 7. CDR3 nucleotides: TGTGCCAGCAGCTTGGGGGGACAGTCCGACTATGGCTACACCTTC. It specifies CASSLGGQSDYGYTF.

The DNA for the CDR3 is TGTGCCACCAGCTACGCCGCGTGGGGGACTGAAGCTTTCTTT. Translating gives CATSYAAWGTEAFF. The rearrangement links TRBV15 to TRBJ1-1; weak D call: TRBD1 (5 bases). The germline V gene has CDR1 LNHNV and CDR2 YYDKDF (reference sequence). V lost 5 bases and J 5 bases, leaving 15 bases between the germline ends. The CDR3 spans 14 residues. Full variable domain (remainder filled in from reference TRBV15 and TRBJ1-1): DAMVIQNPRYQVTQFGKPVTLSCSQTLNHNVMYWYQQKSSQAPKLLFHYYDKDFNNEADTPDNFQSRRPNTSFCFLDIRSPGLGDTAMYLCATSYAAWGTEAFFGQGTRLTVV.

The chain joins TRBV5-4 to TRBJ1-3; 7 bases are a match to TRBD1. This CDR3 has 15 amino acids. V gave up 4 bases and J gave up 4 bases; unmatched junction bases: 8. Germline CDR1 and CDR2: SGHNT and YYREEE (reference sequence). The CDR3 sequence: CASSPRQGAGNTIYF. Here the CDR3 DNA reads TGTGCCAGCAGCCCCCGACAGGGTGCAGGAAACACCATATATTTT.

V and J are TRBV3-1 (or the pseudogene TRBV3-2) and TRBJ2-1; either TRBD1 or TRBD2 may fit D (5 bases each). The length of the CDR3 is 16 residues. Germline values: CDR1 LGHDT, CDR2 YNNKEL (reference sequence). V was pared by 4 bases and J by 0 bases, with 13 bases between. The CDR3 nucleotides read TGTGCCAGCAGCCCCACGGGGCTCGTCTCCTACAATGAGCAGTTCTTC. It codes for CASSPTGLVSYNEQFF.

V is TRBV24-1 and J is TRBJ1-5; TRBD1 is a possible D gene (6 bases). Germline V gene data show CDR1 as KGHDR and CDR2 as SFDVKD. The V gene lost 4 bases and the J gene lost 0 bases, with 9 bases spanning the gap. The CDR3 contains 15 residues. CDR3 in DNA: TGTGCCACCAGTGAAGGGGACAATAGCAATCAGCCCCAGCATTTT. Protein: CATSEGDNSNQPQHF.

The chain employs TRBV28 and TRBJ2-7, with TRBD2 identical over 8 bases. CDR3 size: 16 residues. J was trimmed by 3 bases and V by 5 bases; bases with no gene match: 12. Looked up from germline, CDR1 is MDHEN and CDR2 is SYDVKM. The CDR3 loop reads CASSLGGSGGLYEQYF. The CDR3 DNA follows: TGTGCCAGCAGTCTAGGCGGGTCGGGAGGGCTCTACGAGCAGTACTTC.

The V and J genes are TRBV27 and TRBJ1-5; D is unclear. The length of the CDR3 is 15 residues. From germline, CDR1 is MNHEY and CDR2 SMNVEV (reference sequence). The germline V and J ends were trimmed by 2 bases and 4 bases, with 12 bases remaining between them. Here the CDR3 DNA reads TGTGCCAGCAGTTTAAGACTGGAAAGGAATCAGCCCCAGCATTTT. Translating it yields CASSLRLERNQPQHF.

The rearrangement joins TRBV18 to TRBJ2-1; TRBD2 matches at 7 bases. This CDR3 has 13 residues. V trimming: 3 bases; J trimming: 10 bases; junction bases outside the gene matches: 6. Germline V CDR1 and CDR2: KGHSH, LQKENI. The CDR3 loop is CASSPGGKGEQFF. As DNA, the CDR3 is TGTGCCAGCTCACCGGGGGGGAAAGGGGAGCAGTTCTTC.

In its sample, this clone was seen once. V usage is TRBV6-1 and J usage is TRBJ1-3; no clear D. CDR1 is MNHNS, CDR2 SASEGT, per germline. The CDR3 length is 14 residues. The V end was cut by 3 bases, the J end by 0 bases, with 6 bases between. CDR3 sequence: CASSDPGSGNTIYF. CDR3 coding DNA: TGTGCCAGCAGTGATCCCGGCTCTGGAAACACCATATATTTT.